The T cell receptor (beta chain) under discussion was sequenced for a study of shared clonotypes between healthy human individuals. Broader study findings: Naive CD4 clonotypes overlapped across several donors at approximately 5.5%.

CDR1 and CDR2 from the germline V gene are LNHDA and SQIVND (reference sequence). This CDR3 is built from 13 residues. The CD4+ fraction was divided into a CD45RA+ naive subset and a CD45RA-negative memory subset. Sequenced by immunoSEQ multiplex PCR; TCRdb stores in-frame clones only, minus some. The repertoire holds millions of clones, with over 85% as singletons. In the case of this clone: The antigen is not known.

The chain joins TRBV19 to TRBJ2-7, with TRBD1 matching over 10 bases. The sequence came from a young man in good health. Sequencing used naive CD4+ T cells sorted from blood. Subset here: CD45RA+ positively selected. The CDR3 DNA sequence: TGTGCGAGCCGCCGGGACAGGGGTTGGGAGCAGTACTTC. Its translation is CASRRDRGWEQYF.